The clone carrying this T cell receptor (beta chain) was seen ten or more times. Its specificity is unknown. The data derive from a study of identical twins. TCRdb redid the calling of the 5' RACE reads with MiXCR, one entry per CDR3 protein. Of approximately 260,000 distinct CDR3 sequences listed, about 8.9% are singletons. This CDR3 comprises 14 residues. CDR1 and CDR2 (germline): ENHRY, SYGVKD. J was trimmed by 0 bases and V by 10 bases; bases with no gene match: 5. Study results and caveats: There was an excess of low generation probability in the out-of-frame alpha sequences that twins shared. Modeled out-of-frame TCR alpha sharing in monozygotic twins fell below observed levels. Insertions were fewer in abundant cord blood beta clonotypes, whereas memory repertoires showed none of this pattern.

These data were likewise used in another study, on yellow fever vaccine responses in identical twins. From that paper: Twin vaccine T cell responses reportedly seemed partly convergent, partly personalized.

The chain carries TRBV10-3 and TRBJ2-1, with 8 bases matching TRBD2. The specimen sequenced was CD8+ T cells sorted from blood. The source of this sequence is a young woman in good health. The CDR3, as DNA: TGTGCCACGAAGCGGGAGAACTCCTACAATGAGCAGTTCTTC. As protein: CATKRENSYNEQFF.